Listed here are 7 T cell receptor beta chains from one sample, sequenced in a study of post-analysis software for immune sequencing data. Antigens for these TCRs are unknown. Study results and limitations: Controls had lower frequencies than patients of 4 or 5 TRBV segments, which included TRBV5-6, TRBV5-1 and TRBV20-1.

Built from TCR beta cDNA, the libraries had unique molecular identifiers in them. TCRdb independently ran MiXCR on the PCR reads; one entry per CDR3 protein. The sample has approximately 400,000 distinct CDR3 sequences; roughly 35% are singletons. Sequencing input: blood. These receptors were collected from a girl aged 10-17 years with multiple sclerosis.

V is TRBV20-1 and J is TRBJ2-5, with 12 bases matching TRBD2. The CDR3 loop spans 14 amino acids. The germline CDR1 and CDR2 sequences are DFQATT and SNEGSKA (reference sequence). V dropped 3 bases and J dropped 4; count of bases not matched to a gene: 3. The CDR3 spells CSASLAGGVETQYF. CDR3 DNA: TGCAGTGCTAGTCTAGCGGGGGGGGTAGAGACCCAGTACTTC.

This clonotype was observed a handful of times. The chain combines TRBV4-1 with TRBJ2-5; 9 bases align to TRBD1. The CDR3 covers 14 residues. V was clipped by 1 base and J by 5 bases; unmatched bases: 2. In germline, CDR1 is MGHRA, CDR2 YSYEKL. The CDR3 region is CASSQGTGAETQYF. As DNA, the CDR3 is TGCGCCAGCAGCCAAGGGACAGGGGCTGAGACCCAGTACTTC.

The chain recombines TRBV7-2 with TRBJ1-3; no definite D call. Germline loops: CDR1 SGHTA, CDR2 FQGNSA. The CDR3 has 17 residues. Trimming cost V 1 base and J 0 bases, with 13 bases left between them. DNA of the CDR3: TGTGCCAGCAGCTTAGTCTTCCCCTACAGCTCTGGAAACACCATATATTTT. Its protein product is CASSLVFPYSSGNTIYF.

V gene TRBV4-1 combines with J gene TRBJ2-7; D uncertain. With 0 bases removed from V and 6 bases from J, the gap between germline ends came to 9 bases. The CDR3 is 13 residues long. Germline V CDR1 and CDR2: MGHRA, YSYEKL. Here the CDR3 DNA reads TGCGCCAGCAGCCAAGACGGAGAAGCCGAGCAGTACTTC. As protein: CASSQDGEAEQYF.

This clonotype appeared a few times. The junction does not match germline at one end; this may be a read error. This chain uses TRBV6-2 or TRBV6-3 with TRBJ2-5; D not resolved. CDR3 length equals 12 residues. Looked up from germline, CDR1 is MNHEY and CDR2 is SVGEGT. CDR3 in DNA: TGTGCCAGCAGTTACCCAAGAAACGAGCAGTACTTT. Protein product: CASSYPRNEQYF.

The rearrangement joins TRBV7-9 to TRBJ2-3; the D is unclear. The CDR3 has 14 residues. V gave up 1 base and J gave up 1 base, with 6 bases separating them. Germline-derived CDR1 and CDR2 are SEHNR and FQNEAQ (reference sequence). CDR3 in DNA: TGTGCCAGCAGCTTAGGCTTACGCACAGATACGCAGTATTTT. Its translation is CASSLGLRTDTQYF.

The rearrangement links TRBV24-1 to TRBJ2-1; either TRBD1 or TRBD2 may supply D (5 bases each). Germline values: CDR1 KGHDR, CDR2 SFDVKD. This CDR3 is built from 13 residues. V shed 4 bases and J shed 10 bases, with 13 bases lying between them. The CDR3 spells CATSDAGTREQFF. CDR3 in DNA: TGTGCCACCAGTGACGCTGGGACGCGGGAGCAGTTCTTC.